The T cell receptor beta chain described here comes from a study of blood T cell repertoires in COVID-19. Overall study context: PBMCs, B-cell-depleted T cells, or T cells provided the cDNA or gDNA that made up the material.

The ends were cut back, 2 bases at V and 7 bases at J, with 11 bases in the middle. This CDR3 has 13 residues. Germline CDR1 and CDR2: PRHDT and FYEKMQ (reference sequence). Libraries were prepared by immunoSEQ multiplex PCR; TCRdb keeps only in-frame clonotypes and omits some of them. The top ten hold about 1.5% of the sample, which has around 300,000 clones, around 88% seen once. The chain carries TRBV13 and TRBJ1-1, with D maybe TRBD1 (5 bases). Sequencing was performed on peripheral blood. The TCR was taken from a woman under 40 with COVID-19, enrolled during active disease. The CDR3 DNA reads as TGTGCCAGCAGCTTACTGGACAAAAATGAAGCTTTCTTT. The encoded protein is CASSLLDKNEAFF.